The 21 T cell receptor beta chains below all came from one sample that was sequenced in a study of T cell responses to AZD1222 COVID-19 vaccine. Data came from immunoSEQ multiplex PCR; TCRdb stores just in-frame clones and leaves some out. The sample shows tens of thousands of clones, 80% to 95% of them seen only once. The specimen comprised peripheral blood, sampled 28 days after the second AZD1222 dose. The receptors come from an adult who received the AZD1222 COVID-19 vaccine.

The CDR3 DNA reads TGCGCCAGCAGCTTAGGCCCCGGGGAGCTGTTTTTT. Translating gives CASSLGPGELFF. This chain connects TRBV5-1 to TRBJ2-2; no clear D. This CDR3 has 12 residues. The V end was cut by 2 bases, the J end by 6 bases, with 5 bases between. In germline, CDR1 is SGHRS, CDR2 YFSETQ.

The rearrangement joins TRBV7-9 to TRBJ1-6, with D tentatively TRBD1 (5 bases). Trimming took off 4 bases at V and 10 bases at J, with 17 bases between the two ends. CDR3 length: 15 amino acids. CDR1 is SEHNR, CDR2 FQNEAQ, per germline (reference sequence). CDR3 coding DNA: TGTGCCAGCAGCTCCGGGACCCCAGCTGAGTCACCCCTCCACTTT. It is translated as CASSSGTPAESPLHF.

This chain joins TRBV5-4 and TRBJ1-1, with a tentative D call TRBD1 (5 bases). With 0 bases removed from V and 1 base from J, the gap between germline ends came to 10 bases. Germline V lookup: CDR1 SGHNT, CDR2 YYREEE (reference sequence). The CDR3 has 15 residues. The CDR3 region is CASSLVGHWNTEAFF. DNA for the CDR3: TGTGCCAGCAGCTTGGTCGGACACTGGAACACTGAAGCTTTCTTT.

The chain joins TRBV7-2 to TRBJ1-1, with 7 bases identical to TRBD1. Germline loops: CDR1 SGHTA, CDR2 FQGNSA. Trimming at V came to 5 bases and at J to 3 bases, leaving 3 bases not matched to a gene. This CDR3 contains 13 residues. The CDR3 region has the DNA TGTGCCAGCAGCCGTCAGGGGGACACTGAAGCTTTCTTT. This encodes CASSRQGDTEAFF.

The chain couples TRBV9 to TRBJ2-7, with 10 bases identical to TRBD2. There are 16 residues in the CDR3. V shed 3 bases and J 0 bases; nucleotides not matched to a gene: 6. The germline V gene encodes CDR1 SGDLS and CDR2 YYNGEE. For the CDR3, the DNA is TGTGCCAGCAGCGCCGGGACTAGCGTGAGCTCCTACGAGCAGTACTTC. This gives the protein CASSAGTSVSSYEQYF. Supplemented by reference TRBV9 and TRBJ2-7, the full variable domain reads DSGVTQTPKHLITATGQRVTLRCSPRSGDLSVYWYQQSLDQGLQFLIQYYNGEERAKGNILERFSAQQFPDLHSELNLSSLELGDSALYFCASSAGTSVSSYEQYFGPGTRLTVT.

This clone was counted once. The chain couples TRBV11-3 to TRBJ2-2; 10 bases are shared with TRBD2. Trimming at V came to 5 bases and at J to 2 bases, leaving 5 bases not matched to a gene. CDR1 and CDR2 from the germline V gene are SGHNT and YENEEA. This CDR3 region has 16 residues. The CDR3: CASSPGLAVNTGELFF. The CDR3 DNA reads TGTGCCAGCAGCCCAGGACTAGCGGTAAACACCGGGGAGCTGTTTTTT.

V gene TRBV15 combines with J gene TRBJ1-1; no firm D call. The V gene's germline CDR1 is LNHNV and CDR2 YYDKDF (reference sequence). The V and J ends lost 3 bases and 3 bases respectively, with 11 bases between them. This CDR3 has 14 amino acids. The DNA for the CDR3 is TGTGCCACCAGCAGGGCGGACGGGGACACTGAAGCTTTCTTT. Translated, it gives CATSRADGDTEAFF.

This clone was recorded a few times. The genes are TRBV28 and TRBJ1-1; 8 bases are shared with TRBD1. V shed 10 bases, J shed 4 bases, and the junction held 5 bases outside the gene matches. Per the germline V gene, CDR1 is MDHEN and CDR2 is SYDVKM. The CDR3 sequence is 12 residues long. CDR3 nucleotide sequence: TGTGCCATCGTAGACAGGGGCACTGAAGCTTTCTTT. This codes for CAIVDRGTEAFF.

This clone has just a few counts. The rearrangement uses TRBV20-1 and TRBJ2-1, with D unresolved. CDR1 DFQATT and CDR2 SNEGSKA come from the germline V gene (reference sequence). The germline V and J ends were trimmed by 3 bases and 1 base, with 13 bases remaining between them. This CDR3 contains 15 residues. The DNA of the CDR3 is TGCAGTGCTAGTGGTACGGGTGGGTCCTACAATGAGCAGTTCTTC. It is translated as CSASGTGGSYNEQFF.

This sequence joins TRBV3-1 (or the pseudogene TRBV3-2) and TRBJ2-1; 12 positions match TRBD2. Germline CDR1 is LGHDT and CDR2 is YNNKEL (reference sequence). V lost 4 bases and J lost 8; bases outside the gene matches: 6. The length of the CDR3 is 15 residues. Here the CDR3 DNA reads TGTGCCAGCAGCCGGCCTAGCGGGAGGGCCGATGAGCAGTTCTTC. It yields the protein CASSRPSGRADEQFF.

The chain has TRBV30 and TRBJ1-5; unclear D gene. CDR1 is GTSNPN, CDR2 SVGIG, per germline (reference sequence). V was pared by 2 bases and J by 2 bases, with 13 bases between. The CDR3 length is 15 residues. CDR3 loop: CAWSPYGLGNQPQHF. CDR3 DNA: TGTGCCTGGAGTCCCTACGGACTCGGCAATCAGCCCCAGCATTTT. Complete variable domain (other parts from reference TRBV30 and TRBJ1-5): SQTIHQWPATLVQPVGSPLSLECTVEGTSNPNLYWYRQAAGRGLQLLFYSVGIGQISSEVPQNLSASRPQDRQFILSSKKLLLSDSGFYLCAWSPYGLGNQPQHFGDGTRLSIL.

This sequence joins TRBV7-2 and TRBJ1-2, with a weak D call TRBD1 (5 bases). The V gene's germline CDR1 is SGHTA and CDR2 FQGNSA. CDR3 size: 13 residues. Deletions cut 5 bases from V and 8 bases from J, with 15 bases between. The DNA for the CDR3 is TGTGCCAGCAGCCCCGGGACCCAGTTGGGCTACACCTTC. It yields the protein CASSPGTQLGYTF. The full variable domain, rest sourced from reference TRBV7-2 and TRBJ1-2, is GAGVSQSPSNKVTEKGKDVELRCDPISGHTALYWYRQSLGQGLEFLIYFQGNSAPDKSGLPSDRFSAERTGGSVSTLTIQRTQQEDSAVYLCASSPGTQLGYTFGSGTRLTVV.

Written as DNA, the CDR3 is TGTGCCAGCAGCTTGGGGGACACAAAGCTTAACGAGCAGTACTTC. Translation gives CASSLGDTKLNEQYF. The rearrangement links TRBV5-8 to TRBJ2-7; D might be TRBD1 (6 bases). This CDR3 region has 15 residues. Germline CDR1 SGHTS, CDR2 YDEGEE. Deletions cut 0 bases from V and 5 bases from J, with 15 bases between.

V and J are TRBV7-3 and TRBJ1-6; TRBD1 aligns across 11 bases. CDR1 is SGHTA and CDR2 is FQGTGA in the germline V gene. The CDR3 totals 17 residues. V trimming: 1 base; J trimming: 6 bases; junction bases outside the gene matches: 5. CDR3 amino acids: CASSLIGQGAGNSPLHF. The CDR3 bases are TGTGCCAGCAGCTTAATAGGACAGGGGGCGGGTAATTCACCCCTCCACTTT.

This chain connects TRBV7-8 to TRBJ2-1; D might be TRBD2 (8 bases). The CDR3 length is 16 residues. Trimming took 5 bases from V and 6 from J, leaving 20 bases between them. Germline CDR1 and CDR2: SGHVS and FQNEAQ. CDR3 loop: CASSPRTSRGSNEQFF. Written as DNA, the CDR3 is TGTGCCAGCAGCCCCCGGACTAGCAGGGGGAGCAATGAGCAGTTCTTC.

V is TRBV19 and J is TRBJ1-4, with unresolved D. Germline-derived CDR1 and CDR2 are LNHDA and SQIVND (reference sequence). V was pared by 5 bases and J by 2 bases, with 9 bases between. This CDR3 has 14 amino acids. The CDR3 sequence: CASSPVGTNEKLFF. The CDR3 bases are TGTGCCAGTAGTCCTGTCGGGACTAATGAAAAACTGTTTTTT.

The V call is TRBV5-5, the J call TRBJ2-1; 8 bases line up with TRBD2. This CDR3 contains 16 residues. V dropped 1 base and J dropped 9; count of bases not matched to a gene: 12. Germline V gene data show CDR1 as SGHKS and CDR2 as YYEKEE (reference sequence). The DNA of the CDR3 is TGTGCCAGCAGCTTGCGGGGGGGAGCGGCGTTGAGTGAGCAGTTCTTC. It translates to CASSLRGGAALSEQFF. Based on the CDR3 plus reference TRBV5-5 and TRBJ2-1, the full variable domain is DAGVTQSPTHLIKTRGQQVTLRCSPISGHKSVSWYQQVLGQGPQFIFQYYEKEERGRGNFPDRFSARQFPNYSSELNVNALLLGDSALYLCASSLRGGAALSEQFFGPGTRLTVL.

The CDR3 region is CASTRGSQETQYF. The CDR3 bases are TGCGCCAGCACTAGGGGATCTCAAGAGACCCAGTACTTC. The chain combines TRBV5-1 with TRBJ2-5; D might be TRBD1 (5 bases). V dropped 6 bases and J dropped 2 bases, with 11 bases sitting between them. The germline V gene encodes CDR1 SGHRS and CDR2 YFSETQ. CDR3 length: 13 amino acids.

V and J are TRBV7-9 and TRBJ2-7; 7 nucleotides agree with TRBD1. J gave up 6 bases and V 3 bases, and 11 bases lay outside the gene matches. The V gene's germline CDR1 is SEHNR and CDR2 FQNEAQ (reference sequence). The CDR3 extends over 15 amino acids. CDR3 loop: CASSFGDRVQSEQYF. The CDR3 bases are TGTGCCAGCAGCTTTGGTGACAGGGTGCAATCCGAGCAGTACTTC.

The rearrangement uses TRBV6-5 and TRBJ2-5; D gene unclear. Trimming cost V 7 bases and J 5 bases, with 17 bases left between them. CDR1 and CDR2 from the germline V gene are MNHEY and SVGAGI. The CDR3 is 14 amino acids. The CDR3 loop is CASTLEPNGETQYF. In DNA form, the CDR3 reads TGTGCCAGCACCTTGGAACCGAACGGGGAGACCCAGTACTTC.

To note about this clone: Other DNA variants within this sample encode the same CDR3. V usage is TRBV5-6 and J usage is TRBJ1-2; D may be TRBD1 (5 bases). Trimming stripped 0 bases from V and 5 bases from J, with 8 bases between. The CDR3 consists of 13 residues. Germline CDR1 is SGHDT and CDR2 is YYEEEE. The CDR3: CASSLGQSYGYTF. The CDR3, as DNA: TGTGCCAGCAGCTTGGGACAGTCGTATGGCTACACCTTC. Full variable domain (missing parts from reference TRBV5-6 and TRBJ1-2): DAGVTQSPTHLIKTRGQQVTLRCSPKSGHDTVSWYQQALGQGPQFIFQYYEEEERQRGNFPDRFSGHQFPNYSSELNVNALLLGDSALYLCASSLGQSYGYTFGSGTRLTVV.